The clone carrying this T cell receptor (beta chain) has ten or more counts. The antigen remains undetermined. The CDR3 totals 16 residues. Germline V gene data show CDR1 as SGHVS and CDR2 as FQNEAQ. Trimming pared 5 bases from V and 4 bases from J, leaving 18 bases between. This sample is drawn from a study of T cell repertoires in cytomegalovirus infection. TCRdb passed the reads through MiXCR, listing each CDR3 protein once. The table has 95,000 to 150,000 distinct CDR3 sequences, roughly a third seen once. This chain connects TRBV7-8 to TRBJ1-3; D not certain. The sequencing used CD8+ T cells from cultured PBMCs, collected from culture after CMV antigen stimulation. This sequence originates from a human donor in good health (CMV status not recorded). Some clones in this sample may be carry-over from other donors' samples. CDR3 coding DNA: TGTGCCAGCAGCCCTGACACGGGTTACATCGGAAACACCATATATTTT. It yields the protein CASSPDTGYIGNTIYF.